This T cell receptor beta chain was sequenced during a study of early T cells in non-severe SARS-CoV-2 infection. Individually, cDNA molecules had unique molecular identifiers attached to them. MiXCR, applied by TCRdb to the 5' RACE reads, yields one record per CDR3 protein. The data show tens of thousands of distinct CDR3 sequences, roughly a sixth seen once. CDR3 length: 13 amino acids. V was clipped by 4 bases and J by 7 bases, with 10 bases between them. The germline V gene encodes CDR1 KGHDR and CDR2 SFDVKD. The chain carries TRBV24-1 and TRBJ1-5; no clear D gene. The receptor was derived from an adult who was a healthcare worker with PCR-confirmed SARS-CoV-2 infection or an uninfected control (not recorded which). The source material was whole blood. The CDR3 protein is CATSEFAGQPQHF. The CDR3 DNA reads TGTGCCACCAGTGAGTTCGCGGGGCAGCCCCAGCATTTT.